Below are 18 T cell receptor beta chains sequenced from a single sample in a study of CD8 T cells in ankylosing spondylitis. TCRdb reprocessed the 5' RACE reads via MiXCR and lists one record per CDR3 protein. This sample carries some 150,000 distinct CDR3 sequences, under 45% of them seen once, and the ten largest clones take 12% to 15%. The sequencing input was synovial fluid, either unsorted or a sorted T cell fraction (not recorded which). The receptors were sampled from a male donor with ankylosing spondylitis.

The sample holds a few counts of this clonotype. The chain has TRBV12-3 or TRBV12-4 and TRBJ2-1; D is ambiguous. V lost 4 bases, J lost 10 bases, and 14 bases lay in between. The CDR3 extends over 13 amino acids. CDR3 amino acids: CASSCPLRLEQFF. The CDR3 region has the DNA TGTGCCAGCAGTTGTCCCCTCCGGCTAGAGCAGTTCTTC.

The chain employs TRBV18 and TRBJ2-3, with a weak D call TRBD2 (5 bases). The V end lost 4 bases, the J end lost 2 bases, and 19 bases lay between the germline ends. Per the germline V gene, CDR1 is KGHSH and CDR2 is LQKENI. This CDR3 has 17 amino acids. CDR3 DNA: TGTGCCAGCTCACTCGCGGGCGGCGCGGGCCCCACAGATACGCAGTATTTT. Translation: CASSLAGGAGPTDTQYF.

The chain recombines TRBV7-9 with TRBJ2-1; D not certain. Germline CDR1 and CDR2: SEHNR and FQNEAQ (reference sequence). CDR3 length equals 11 residues. V lost 7 bases to trimming and J lost 5 bases, with 6 bases between them. The CDR3 region is CASNVNNEQFF. The CDR3 DNA is TGTGCCAGCAACGTTAACAATGAGCAGTTCTTC.

Many counts were recorded for this clonotype. The CDR3 spells CSAALQGRGFYNEQFF. The CDR3 bases are TGCAGTGCAGCCCTCCAGGGGCGGGGGTTTTACAATGAGCAGTTCTTC. The gene calls are TRBV20-1 and TRBJ2-1, with D perhaps matching TRBD2 (7 bases). The CDR3 contains 16 residues. Per germline, CDR1 DFQATT and CDR2 SNEGSKA (reference sequence). The germline V and J ends were trimmed by 6 bases and 4 bases, with 22 bases remaining between them.

This clonotype was seen a handful of times. A much more abundant neighbour one base away suggests this may be a read error. This rearrangement joins TRBV29-1 to TRBJ2-5; perhaps TRBD2 as D (5 bases). From germline, CDR1 is SQVTM and CDR2 ANQGSEA. Trimming removed 3 bases at V and 6 bases at J, with 14 bases between. The CDR3 extends over 13 amino acids. The chain's CDR3 is CSVDWTGLKTQYF. The CDR3 DNA reads as TGCAGCGTTGATTGGACGGGGTTGAAGACCCAGTACTTC. The variable domain in full, with the rest retrieved from reference TRBV29-1 and TRBJ2-5, is SAVISQKPSRDICQRGTSLTIQCQVDSQVTMMFWYRQQPGQSLTLIATANQGSEATYESGFVIDKFPISRPNLTFSTLTVSNMSPEDSSIYLCSVDWTGLKTQYFGPGTRLLVL.

This clonotype was picked up a small number of times. This CDR3 is CASSPPLSPDTQYF. The CDR3 DNA reads as TGTGCCAGCAGCCCCCCCCTAAGTCCAGATACGCAGTATTTT. The J gene is TRBJ2-3, the V gene TRBV3-1, with D hard to call. The CDR3 loop spans 14 amino acids. V was clipped by 4 bases and J by 4 bases, with 12 bases between them. The germline V gene encodes CDR1 LGHDT and CDR2 YNNKEL (reference sequence).

The chain employs TRBV5-1 and TRBJ1-6, with a weak D call TRBD1 (6 bases). This CDR3 contains 17 residues. Trimming took off 5 bases at V and 0 bases at J, with 15 bases between the two ends. Germline CDR1 SGHRS, CDR2 YFSETQ. CDR3 bases: TGCGCCAGCAGGGGACCTACAGGGAGCTCCTATAATTCACCCCTCCACTTT. It yields the protein CASRGPTGSSYNSPLHF. Based on the CDR3 plus reference TRBV5-1 and TRBJ1-6, the full variable domain is KAGVTQTPRYLIKTRGQQVTLSCSPISGHRSVSWYQQTPGQGLQFLFEYFSETQRNKGNFPGRFSGRQFSNSRSEMNVSTLELGDSALYLCASRGPTGSSYNSPLHFGNGTRLTVT.

This clonotype showed up many times. This rearrangement joins TRBV28 to TRBJ2-1; the D is unclear. This CDR3 is built from 12 residues. V was trimmed by 8 bases and J by 2 bases, leaving 7 bases between them. Germline V CDR1 and CDR2: MDHEN, SYDVKM. CDR3 sequence reads: CASVGPYNEQFF. The CDR3 DNA reads as TGTGCCAGCGTCGGGCCCTACAATGAGCAGTTCTTC.

The rearrangement uses TRBV4-1 and TRBJ2-7, with a possible D match to TRBD1 (5 bases). CDR3 length: 16 amino acids. Germline V gene sequence: CDR1 MGHRA, CDR2 YSYEKL. Trimming cost V 4 bases and J 2 bases, with 18 bases left between them. The CDR3 DNA sequence: TGCGCCAGCAGCCGAGGCCCGCAGGGTATAACCTACGAGCAGTACTTC. Its translation: CASSRGPQGITYEQYF.

This chain uses TRBV5-1 with TRBJ2-1, with D hard to call. The CDR3 loop spans 14 amino acids. The germline CDR1 and CDR2 sequences are SGHRS and YFSETQ. Trimming pared 5 bases from V and 8 bases from J, leaving 17 bases between. The CDR3 DNA follows: TGCGCCAGCAGTAAGGCTAACAGCGTTCATGAGCAGTTCTTC. Its protein is CASSKANSVHEQFF.

The rearrangement joins TRBV6-1 to TRBJ1-4, with 9 positions matching TRBD1. The length of the CDR3 is 15 residues. With 9 bases clipped from V and 7 bases from J, the junction kept 12 bases outside the gene matches. Germline values: CDR1 MNHNS, CDR2 SASEGT. CDR3 nucleotides: TGTGCCAGTCGGACAGGGGTGGGAGTGATTGAAAAACTGTTTTTT. This codes for CASRTGVGVIEKLFF.

V usage is TRBV20-1 and J usage is TRBJ2-7, with 7 bases fitting TRBD2. The CDR3 is made up of 13 amino acids. Germline V gene data show CDR1 as DFQATT and CDR2 as SNEGSKA (reference sequence). V lost 6 bases to trimming and J lost 5 bases; unmatched junction nucleotides: 10. The CDR3, as DNA: TGCAGTGCCCGAGCGGGAAATCTTAACGAGCAGTACTTC. This sequence encodes CSARAGNLNEQYF.

There are a few counts of this clonotype. V and J are TRBV27 and TRBJ2-1, with TRBD2 matching over 8 bases. CDR3 length: 16 amino acids. The ends lost 5 bases at V and 8 bases at J; junction bases unmatched: 14. Per germline, CDR1 MNHEY and CDR2 SMNVEV (reference sequence). CDR3 region: CASSRGAGALGDEQFF. The CDR3 region has the DNA TGTGCCAGCAGTAGGGGAGCGGGAGCCCTAGGGGATGAGCAGTTCTTC.

The chain is built from TRBV7-9 and TRBJ2-7; 8 bases fit TRBD2. From germline, CDR1 is SEHNR and CDR2 FQNEAQ (reference sequence). This CDR3 has 16 amino acids. V lost 1 base and J lost 4; bases outside the gene matches: 9. DNA of the CDR3: TGTGCCAGCAGCTTAGGACTAGCGTCACCCCGGTACGAGCAGTACTTC. Translated: CASSLGLASPRYEQYF.

The chain links TRBV15 to TRBJ2-1; no reliable D call. This CDR3 is 15 amino acids long. CDR1 and CDR2 (germline): LNHNV, YYDKDF (reference sequence). Trimming shortened V by 0 bases and J by 2 bases, and 8 bases separated the two germline ends. CDR3 in DNA: TGTGCCACCAGCAGAGACGATGGGGCCTACAATGAGCAGTTCTTC. Translation gives CATSRDDGAYNEQFF.

This clonotype was detected only a few times. The chain couples TRBV6-1 to TRBJ2-7; 7 positions match TRBD1. The CDR3 runs to 15 residues. The junction had 14 bases not matched to a gene; V was cut back by 7 bases and J by 5 bases. CDR1 and CDR2 from the germline V gene are MNHNS and SASEGT. The DNA for the CDR3 is TGTGCCAGCAACCTACTAGGGGGCCCCCGCGACGAGCAGTACTTC. It encodes CASNLLGGPRDEQYF.

The V gene is TRBV5-6, the J gene TRBJ1-1, with 9 bases matching TRBD1. CDR3 length: 16 residues. J gave up 1 base and V 5 bases, and 9 bases lay outside the gene matches. Germline V gene sequence: CDR1 SGHDT, CDR2 YYEEEE. The CDR3 DNA reads TGTGCCAGCAGGTATACAGGGGGCGCGAGGAACACTGAAGCTTTCTTT. It translates to CASRYTGGARNTEAFF.

This clonotype was counted between two and nine times. V is TRBV24-1 and J is TRBJ2-1; 12 bases align to TRBD2. The CDR3 spans 19 residues. Germline V gives CDR1 KGHDR, CDR2 SFDVKD. The trim removed 2 bases at V and 0 bases at J, leaving 7 bases unmatched. The CDR3 sequence is CATSDYRLAGEGSYNEQFF. In nucleotides, the CDR3 is TGTGCCACCAGTGATTACAGACTAGCGGGAGAGGGCTCCTACAATGAGCAGTTCTTC.